Described below is a single T cell receptor (beta chain) sequence and its context. Its antigen remains unidentified. TCRB transcripts that were expressed got sequenced, as all of the isolated RNA had been reverse transcribed. Produced via immunoSEQ multiplex PCR; TCRdb's table is partial and in-frame only. The data hold 500,000 to 700,000 clones, with roughly 15% observed a single time. Sampling consisted of one heparinised blood draw per donor, averaging approximately 100 mL. Germline values: CDR1 SGHDN, CDR2 FVKESK. Trimming took 6 bases from V and 3 from J; bases not matched to a gene: 8. This CDR3 region has 16 residues. This record comes from a study of beta chain features in type 1 diabetes. About the study: When patients were set against healthy donors, age, gender and cell yields were similar. Study outcomes and limitations: Among patients, naive, central memory and Treg TCRB repertoires appeared more similar than among healthy donors. Researchers report that Type 1 diabetes patients had moderately but significantly shorter TCRB CDR3s across all four CD4+ subsets.

The specimen sequenced was naive CD4+ T cells from blood. This TCR was recovered from a man aged 18 to 30 in good health. This chain connects TRBV14 to TRBJ2-7; TRBD2 matches 13 bases. Here the CDR3 DNA reads TGTGCCAGCAGAACCCCGGGACTAGCGGGACACTACGAGCAGTACTTC. Its translation is CASRTPGLAGHYEQYF.